The entry below gives a single TCR beta chain sequence along with its context. Its antigen is unidentified. The CDR3 runs 14 residues. The V gene's germline CDR1 is MNHNY and CDR2 SVGAGI (reference sequence). Trimming took off 6 bases at V and 0 bases at J, with 11 bases between the two ends. The data derive from a study of cytomegalovirus exposure and HLA in healthy donors. Study conclusions and caveats: For TCR beta chains, V- and J-gene trimming was later linked to a missense DCLRE1C variant. TRBV6-2, TRBV6-3 and other indistinguishable V segments were excluded. The only immune exposure information that was available was CMV serostatus.

In the PCR, 60 Vbeta and 13 Jbeta primers were used. TCRdb's copy holds only in-frame clones and misses some; the assay was immunoSEQ multiplex PCR. The sample holds some 96,000 clones, around 69% seen once. Regarding donors, all were healthy bone marrow donors. The source of this sequence is a woman in her fifties or sixties in good health and CMV-seropositive. The genes are TRBV6-6 and TRBJ1-1; perhaps TRBD1 as D (5 bases). The sample comprised PBMCs. The CDR3 DNA reads TGTGCCAGCAGCTCCGTAGGGGTGAACACTGAAGCTTTCTTT. Translated: CASSSVGVNTEAFF.